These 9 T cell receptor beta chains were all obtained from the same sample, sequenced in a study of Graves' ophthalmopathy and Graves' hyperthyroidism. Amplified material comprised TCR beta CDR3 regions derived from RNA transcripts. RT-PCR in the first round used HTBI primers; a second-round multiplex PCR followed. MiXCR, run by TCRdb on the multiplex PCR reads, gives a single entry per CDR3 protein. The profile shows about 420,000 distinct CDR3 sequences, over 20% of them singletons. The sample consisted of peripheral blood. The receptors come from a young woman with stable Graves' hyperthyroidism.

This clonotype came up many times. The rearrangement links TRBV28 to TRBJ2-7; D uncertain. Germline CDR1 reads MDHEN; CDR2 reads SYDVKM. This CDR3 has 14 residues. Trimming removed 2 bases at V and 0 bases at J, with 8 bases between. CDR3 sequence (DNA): TGTGCCAGCAGTTTAAGGCGAAGCTCCTACGAGCAGTACTTC. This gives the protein CASSLRRSSYEQYF.

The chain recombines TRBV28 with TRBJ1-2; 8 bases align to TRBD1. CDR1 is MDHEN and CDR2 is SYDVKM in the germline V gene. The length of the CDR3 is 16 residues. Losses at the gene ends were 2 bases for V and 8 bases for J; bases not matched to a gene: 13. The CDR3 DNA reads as TGTGCCAGCAGTTTAGAGGTCCAGGGGGCGTATGAAGGCTACACCTTC. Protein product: CASSLEVQGAYEGYTF.

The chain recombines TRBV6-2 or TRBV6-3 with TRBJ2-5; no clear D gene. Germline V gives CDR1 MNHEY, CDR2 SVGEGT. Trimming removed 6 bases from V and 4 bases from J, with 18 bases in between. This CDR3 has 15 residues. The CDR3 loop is CASSLQKLGGETQYF. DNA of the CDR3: TGTGCCAGCAGCCTCCAGAAGCTAGGTGGAGAGACCCAGTACTTC.

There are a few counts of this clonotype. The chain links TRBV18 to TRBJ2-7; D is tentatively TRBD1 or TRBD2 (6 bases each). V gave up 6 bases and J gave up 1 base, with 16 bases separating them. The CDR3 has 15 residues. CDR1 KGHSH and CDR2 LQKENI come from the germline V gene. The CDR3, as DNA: TGTGCCAGCTCTTTGTCCGGCGGGACATCCTACGAGCAGTACTTC. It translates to CASSLSGGTSYEQYF.

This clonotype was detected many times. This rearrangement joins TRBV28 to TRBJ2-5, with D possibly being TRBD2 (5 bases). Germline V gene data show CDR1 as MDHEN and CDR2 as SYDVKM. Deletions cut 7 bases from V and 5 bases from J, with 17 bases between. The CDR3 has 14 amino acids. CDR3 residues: CASTEDLPGETQYF. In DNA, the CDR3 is TGTGCCAGCACCGAGGATCTTCCGGGGGAGACCCAGTACTTC.

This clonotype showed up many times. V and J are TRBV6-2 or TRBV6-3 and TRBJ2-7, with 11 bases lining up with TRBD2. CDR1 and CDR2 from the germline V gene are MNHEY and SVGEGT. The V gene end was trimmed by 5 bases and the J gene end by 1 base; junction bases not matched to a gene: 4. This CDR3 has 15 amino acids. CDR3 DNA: TGTGCCAGCAGTGCCGGGACTAGCGGATCCTACGAGCAGTACTTC. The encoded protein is CASSAGTSGSYEQYF.

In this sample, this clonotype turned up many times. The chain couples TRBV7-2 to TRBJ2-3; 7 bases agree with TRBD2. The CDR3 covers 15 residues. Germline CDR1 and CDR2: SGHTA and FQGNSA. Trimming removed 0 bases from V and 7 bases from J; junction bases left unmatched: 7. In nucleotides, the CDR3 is TGTGCCAGCAGCTTAGCGGGAGGGAGCCTGAATACGCAGTATTTT. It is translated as CASSLAGGSLNTQYF.

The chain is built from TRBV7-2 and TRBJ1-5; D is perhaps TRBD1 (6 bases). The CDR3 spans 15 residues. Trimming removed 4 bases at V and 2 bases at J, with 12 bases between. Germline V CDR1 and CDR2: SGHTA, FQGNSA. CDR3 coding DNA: TGTGCCAGCAGCTATACAGGGCGAGGCAATCAGCCCCAGCATTTT. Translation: CASSYTGRGNQPQHF.

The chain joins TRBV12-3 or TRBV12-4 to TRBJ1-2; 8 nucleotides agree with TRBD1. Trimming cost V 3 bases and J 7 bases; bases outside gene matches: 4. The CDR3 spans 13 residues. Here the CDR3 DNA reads TGTGCCAGCAGTTTCGGACAGGGTGGTGGCTACACCTTC. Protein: CASSFGQGGGYTF.